What follows are 28 T cell receptor beta chains derived from one specimen sequenced in a study of blood T cell repertoires in COVID-19. Method: immunoSEQ multiplex PCR; TCRdb's copy keeps in-frame clones and lacks some. The table has 150,000 or so clones, about 86% seen once; the top ten hold around 8.2%. Specimen: peripheral blood. These receptors were taken from a man aged 55 to 70 with acute or convalescent COVID-19.

The chain has TRBV7-6 and TRBJ1-2; TRBD1 is a possible D gene (6 bases). Trimming took 2 bases from V and 8 from J, leaving 12 bases between them. This CDR3 comprises 13 residues. From germline, CDR1 is SGHVS and CDR2 FNYEAQ. The chain's CDR3 is CASSLTGLGGYTF. The DNA for the CDR3 is TGTGCCAGCAGCTTAACAGGGTTGGGAGGCTACACCTTC.

V and J are TRBV18 and TRBJ1-1, with TRBD1 matching 7 bases. Looked up from germline, CDR1 is KGHSH and CDR2 is LQKENI. The V and J ends lost 6 bases and 7 bases, in that order; junction bases with no gene match: 14. The length of the CDR3 is 15 residues. The CDR3 bases are TGTGCCAGCTCGGCCTACAGGGGCAAAGACGTTGAAGCTTTCTTT. As protein: CASSAYRGKDVEAFF.

The chain couples TRBV29-1 to TRBJ2-2; 14 nucleotides line up with TRBD2. CDR1 SQVTM and CDR2 ANQGSEA come from the germline V gene. The CDR3 runs 16 residues. V gave up 4 bases and J gave up 4 bases; unmatched junction bases: 5. CDR3 protein: CSVGATSGRATGELFF. The DNA for the CDR3 is TGCAGCGTTGGGGCGACTAGCGGGAGGGCCACCGGGGAGCTGTTTTTT.

The chain links TRBV10-3 to TRBJ2-1; D call uncertain. This CDR3 has 16 residues. CDR1 ENHRY and CDR2 SYGVKD come from the germline V gene. The ends were cut back, 0 bases at V and 0 bases at J, with 9 bases in the middle. CDR3 sequence (DNA): TGTGCCATCAGTGAGTCAGTCGGTAGCTCCTACAATGAGCAGTTCTTC. Translating gives CAISESVGSSYNEQFF.

The V and J genes are TRBV5-1 and TRBJ2-6; tentatively, D is TRBD2 (5 bases). CDR3 length: 14 amino acids. With 7 bases removed from V and 4 bases from J, the gap between germline ends came to 12 bases. Germline CDR1 and CDR2: SGHRS and YFSETQ. The CDR3, as DNA: TGCGCCAGCGGCGAGGGCTCCGGGGCCAACGTCCTGACTTTC. This codes for CASGEGSGANVLTF. Full variable domain (missing parts from reference TRBV5-1 and TRBJ2-6): KAGVTQTPRYLIKTRGQQVTLSCSPISGHRSVSWYQQTPGQGLQFLFEYFSETQRNKGNFPGRFSGRQFSNSRSEMNVSTLELGDSALYLCASGEGSGANVLTFGAGSRLTVL.

V gene TRBV30 combines with J gene TRBJ1-6, with D tentatively TRBD1 (5 bases). V was trimmed by 1 base and J by 3 bases, leaving 13 bases between them. The CDR3 runs to 16 residues. Germline values: CDR1 GTSNPN, CDR2 SVGIG (reference sequence). As DNA, the CDR3 is TGTGCCTGGAGTGCGGTCCAAAGGGGCTATAATTCACCCCTCCACTTT. Translating it yields CAWSAVQRGYNSPLHF.

The chain recombines TRBV25-1 with TRBJ2-3, with 9 nucleotides matching TRBD2. This CDR3 comprises 15 residues. Germline assignment: CDR1 MGHDK and CDR2 SYGVNS. Trimming removed 3 bases from V and 2 bases from J; junction bases left unmatched: 3. CDR3: CASSDLAGSTDTQYF. CDR3 bases: TGTGCCAGCAGTGACCTAGCGGGGTCCACAGATACGCAGTATTTT.

This chain links TRBV29-1 with TRBJ2-7; the D gene is possibly TRBD1 (6 bases). V shed 7 bases and J shed 3 bases, with 13 bases lying between them. CDR1 SQVTM and CDR2 ANQGSEA come from the germline V gene. The CDR3 length is 12 residues. The CDR3 is CSAREGGYEQYF. The CDR3 coding sequence is TGCAGCGCCAGGGAAGGGGGCTACGAGCAGTACTTC.

This chain's CDR3 is CASSPGRGGEQYF. The CDR3 DNA sequence: TGTGCCAGCTCCCCGGGGAGGGGGGGCGAGCAGTACTTC. The J gene is TRBJ2-7, the V gene TRBV18, with a possible D match to TRBD2 (7 bases). V lost 6 bases and J 6 bases, leaving 15 bases between the germline ends. This CDR3 is 13 amino acids long. Germline V gene sequence: CDR1 KGHSH, CDR2 LQKENI.

The chain uses TRBV15 and TRBJ2-7, with D hard to call. Trimming stripped 0 bases from V and 2 bases from J, with 5 bases between. The CDR3 extends over 13 amino acids. CDR1 and CDR2 from the germline V gene are LNHNV and YYDKDF (reference sequence). Written as DNA, the CDR3 is TGTGCCACCAGCAGAGATCCAGCCTACGAGCAGTACTTC. This translates into CATSRDPAYEQYF.

The chain joins TRBV27 to TRBJ1-1, with D unresolved. This CDR3 has 13 amino acids. Trimming pared 3 bases from V and 5 bases from J, leaving 10 bases between. CDR1 is MNHEY and CDR2 is SMNVEV in the germline V gene (reference sequence). The CDR3 region is CASSLWARTEAFF. The CDR3 DNA sequence: TGTGCCAGCAGTTTGTGGGCGCGTACTGAAGCTTTCTTT.

This clone has just a few counts. V is TRBV28 and J is TRBJ1-1, with unresolved D. The CDR3 is made up of 15 amino acids. V was shortened by 0 bases and J by 1 base, with 9 bases between the two germline ends. Per germline, CDR1 MDHEN and CDR2 SYDVKM. CDR3 coding DNA: TGTGCCAGCAGTTTATGGGCGGTTGAGAACACTGAAGCTTTCTTT. It codes for CASSLWAVENTEAFF.

The CDR3 coding sequence is TGTGCCAGCAGTTTATTGGGGGCCCGCTCTGGAAACACCATATATTTT. It encodes CASSLLGARSGNTIYF. The chain uses TRBV28 and TRBJ1-3, with D perhaps matching TRBD1 (6 bases). Between the trimmed V and J ends, which lost 1 base and 0 bases, there was a span of 10 bases. The CDR3 is 16 residues long. Germline V gene sequence: CDR1 MDHEN, CDR2 SYDVKM.

The V call is TRBV20-1, the J call TRBJ2-1; a weak D match, TRBD2 (5 bases). The CDR3 has 11 amino acids. Looked up from germline, CDR1 is DFQATT and CDR2 is SNEGSKA (reference sequence). Deletions cut 5 bases from V and 5 bases from J, with 7 bases between. The CDR3 spells CSARGHNEQFF. The CDR3 DNA follows: TGCAGTGCTCGCGGGCACAATGAGCAGTTCTTC.

V usage is TRBV5-1 and J usage is TRBJ2-5; possible D gene TRBD2, 5 bases. Trimming removed 2 bases at V and 1 base at J, with 15 bases between. The CDR3 consists of 16 residues. The germline V gene has CDR1 SGHRS and CDR2 YFSETQ. The CDR3: CASSLGGRSPQETQYF. In nucleotides, the CDR3 is TGCGCCAGCAGCTTAGGTGGGAGATCCCCCCAAGAGACCCAGTACTTC.

This clone was observed many times. CDR3 sequence reads: CASSLGPLAGKAHDTQYF. The CDR3 DNA is TGTGCCAGCAGCTTAGGCCCACTAGCGGGGAAAGCACACGATACGCAGTATTTT. The chain uses TRBV7-9 and TRBJ2-3; 10 bases map to TRBD2. V trimming: 1 base; J trimming: 6 bases; junction bases outside the gene matches: 13. The CDR3 consists of 18 residues. CDR1 SEHNR and CDR2 FQNEAQ come from the germline V gene (reference sequence).

V gene TRBV6-4 combines with J gene TRBJ2-1; possible D gene TRBD1, 6 bases. This CDR3 is 11 amino acids long. CDR1 is MRHNA, CDR2 SNTAGT, per germline. V lost 10 bases to trimming and J lost 10 bases, with 14 bases between them. DNA for the CDR3: TGTGCCACCCCGGACAGCGGCGAGCAGTTCTTC. It is translated as CATPDSGEQFF.

The V call is TRBV5-3, the J call TRBJ2-3, with 12 bases identical to TRBD2. TRBV5-3 is designated an ORF whose function remains uncertain. This CDR3 region has 19 residues. Unmatched junction bases numbered 8, after V lost 0 bases and J lost 0 bases. The DNA of the CDR3 is TGTGCCAGAAGCTTGGTAGGTCTAGCGGGAGGGCCAAGCACAGATACGCAGTATTTT. Residues: CARSLVGLAGGPSTDTQYF.

This chain uses TRBV7-3 with TRBJ1-2, with a tentative D call TRBD1 (6 bases). Germline V gives CDR1 SGHTA, CDR2 FQGTGA. This CDR3 has 15 residues. V was trimmed by 5 bases and J by 4 bases, leaving 17 bases between them. The CDR3 DNA follows: TGTGCCAGCAGCCCTAACAGGGACAAACGCTATGGCTACACCTTC. This codes for CASSPNRDKRYGYTF.

J is TRBJ1-4 and V is TRBV7-2; D is unclear. Trimming took 0 bases from V and 0 from J, leaving 14 bases between them. The CDR3 has 18 residues. Germline CDR1 and CDR2: SGHTA and FQGNSA. The CDR3 spells CASSLAVPRRATNEKLFF. CDR3 sequence (DNA): TGTGCCAGCAGCTTAGCGGTACCGCGGCGTGCAACTAATGAAAAACTGTTTTTT.

The chain has TRBV18 and TRBJ2-1; 7 nucleotides align to TRBD2. This CDR3 is built from 15 residues. Germline trimming cut 2 bases from V and 4 bases from J; bases unmatched to any gene: 5. From germline, CDR1 is KGHSH and CDR2 LQKENI. The chain's CDR3 is CASSPRLAAYNEQFF. CDR3 DNA sequence: TGTGCCAGCTCACCAAGGCTAGCGGCTTACAATGAGCAGTTCTTC.

The V call is TRBV19, the J call TRBJ1-6; D is uncertain. The germline gives CDR1 LNHDA, CDR2 SQIVND (reference sequence). The ends were cut back, 3 bases at V and 7 bases at J, with 7 bases in the middle. The CDR3 covers 13 residues. The CDR3 nucleotides read TGTGCCAGTAGTATGGAGAGAAATTCACCCCTCCACTTT. Translation: CASSMERNSPLHF.

This chain links TRBV5-8 with TRBJ1-4, with 8 nucleotides matching TRBD1. The CDR3 is made up of 16 amino acids. Germline CDR1 is SGHTS and CDR2 is YDEGEE. The V segment lost 4 bases and the J segment 1 base; nucleotides outside the gene matches: 6. The CDR3 region is CASSLKDRVTNEKLFF. CDR3 DNA sequence: TGTGCCAGCAGCCTAAAGGACAGGGTAACTAATGAAAAACTGTTTTTT.

The rearrangement joins TRBV2 to TRBJ1-2; D is perhaps TRBD1 (5 bases). Germline values: CDR1 SNHLY, CDR2 FYNNEI. The CDR3 extends over 16 amino acids. V gave up 4 bases and J gave up 4 bases, with 19 bases separating them. The DNA for the CDR3 is TGTGCCAGCAGTGCCCCCCCGGGGGACGTCCGCTATGGCTACACCTTC. Protein: CASSAPPGDVRYGYTF.

V gene TRBV10-3 combines with J gene TRBJ2-2; TRBD2 agrees at 10 bases. The CDR3 has 15 residues. Germline CDR1 reads ENHRY; CDR2 reads SYGVKD. The V and J ends lost 6 bases and 7 bases, in that order; junction bases with no gene match: 8. The CDR3 DNA is TGTGCCATCAGGGAGGGTAGCGGGAGGTACGGGGAGCTGTTTTTT. It encodes CAIREGSGRYGELFF.

This clone showed up many times. CDR3 amino acids: CAISEQGVQNTEAFF. The CDR3 region has the DNA TGTGCCATCAGTGAGCAGGGGGTCCAGAACACTGAAGCTTTCTTT. The chain employs TRBV10-3 and TRBJ1-1, with 7 bases aligning to TRBD1. The germline V gene encodes CDR1 ENHRY and CDR2 SYGVKD. The J segment lost 1 base and the V segment lost 2 bases, leaving 4 bases of the junction unmatched. CDR3 length: 15 amino acids.

J is TRBJ1-1 and V is TRBV24-1; possible D gene TRBD1, 5 bases. CDR3 length: 13 amino acids. V was shortened by 2 bases and J by 7 bases, with 10 bases between the two germline ends. Germline CDR1 KGHDR, CDR2 SFDVKD. For the CDR3, the DNA is TGTGCCACCAGTGATTCGGTAGACAGTGAAGCTTTCTTT. This gives the protein CATSDSVDSEAFF.

This clone was picked up one time. The V gene is TRBV10-3, the J gene TRBJ1-1; TRBD1 is a possible D gene (5 bases). This CDR3 is built from 14 residues. The V gene's germline CDR1 is ENHRY and CDR2 SYGVKD. V was trimmed by 3 bases and J by 0 bases, leaving 8 bases between them. CDR3 bases: TGTGCCATCAGTGAAGGGGATTTGAACACTGAAGCTTTCTTT. It encodes CAISEGDLNTEAFF.